A selection of T cell receptor beta chains follows, all from one sample in a study of prognosis after radiotherapy for stage I lung cancer. MiXCR was run by TCRdb on the multiplex PCR reads, yielding one entry per CDR3 protein. The sample yields 13,000 to 15,000 distinct CDR3 sequences, approximately 31% seen once. The source was PBMCs, collected before or after stereotactic body radiation therapy (not recorded which). The receptors stem from a donor aged 50 or older with non-small cell lung cancer. Both conserved end residues are trimmed from each CDR3. The order of the fields is V gene, J gene, CDR3 protein.

>TRBV19|TRBJ2-4
ASSLGGLAKNIQY
>TRBV10-3|TRBJ2-4
AISESWGGSKNIQY
>TRBV28|TRBJ1-1
ASSPGPTGLTVCF
>TRBV18|TRBJ1-3
ASSPVVGEGSGNTIY
>TRBV20-1|TRBJ2-1
SAPLLSGSFNEQF
>TRBV5-1|TRBJ1-4
ASSPGTGSEKLF
>TRBV20-1|TRBJ2-7
SAVGDNYEQY
>TRBV7-3|TRBJ2-6
ASSSTFSSGANVLT
>TRBV30|TRBJ1-4
AWSVRGGVEKL
>TRBV19|TRBJ1-1
ASRGQGGTEAF
>TRBV5-4|TRBJ1-2
ASSLYGTRYGYT
>TRBV18|TRBJ1-2
ASSPLGERGKTHGYT
>TRBV15|TRBJ1-6
ATSIHRDRLNSPLH
>TRBV28|TRBJ2-7
ASSLSHPSYEQY
>TRBV6-1|TRBJ1-1
ASSESTGLNTEAF